This TCR beta chain was profiled in a study of cytomegalovirus exposure and HLA in healthy donors. As for the study in general: An early release of data contained approximately 80 million unique TCRs, which came from HLA-typed donors.

The CDR3 has 13 residues. V was cut by 3 bases and J by 5 bases, with 13 bases left in between. Germline assignment: CDR1 GTSNPN and CDR2 SVGIG (reference sequence). The study ran its PCR with 60 Vbeta and 13 Jbeta primers. The table came from immunoSEQ multiplex PCR; TCRdb's copy has only in-frame clones and leaves some out. Seen here are fewer than 250,000 clones, about 88% observed once, and the top ten hold under 2%. Sequenced input: PBMCs. The TCR comes from a woman aged 18 to 35 in good health and CMV-seronegative. The gene calls are TRBV30 and TRBJ2-5; no definite D call. The CDR3 nucleotides read TGTGCCTGGAGACCCCTCCGGTCGGAGACCCAGTACTTC. Translated: CAWRPLRSETQYF. Looking up the rest from reference TRBV30 and TRBJ2-5 gives the full variable domain: SQTIHQWPATLVQPVGSPLSLECTVEGTSNPNLYWYRQAAGRGLQLLFYSVGIGQISSEVPQNLSASRPQDRQFILSSKKLLLSDSGFYLCAWRPLRSETQYFGPGTRLLVL.